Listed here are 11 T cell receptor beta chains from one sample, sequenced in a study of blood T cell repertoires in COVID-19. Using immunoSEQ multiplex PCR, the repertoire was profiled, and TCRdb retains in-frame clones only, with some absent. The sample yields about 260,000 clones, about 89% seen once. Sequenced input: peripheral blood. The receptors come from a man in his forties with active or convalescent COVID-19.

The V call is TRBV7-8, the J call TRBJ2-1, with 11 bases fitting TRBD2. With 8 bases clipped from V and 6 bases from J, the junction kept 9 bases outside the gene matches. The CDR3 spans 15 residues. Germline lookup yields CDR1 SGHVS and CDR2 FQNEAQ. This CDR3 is CASQRGLAGGNEQFF. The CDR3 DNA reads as TGTGCCAGCCAGAGAGGGCTAGCGGGGGGCAATGAGCAGTTCTTC.

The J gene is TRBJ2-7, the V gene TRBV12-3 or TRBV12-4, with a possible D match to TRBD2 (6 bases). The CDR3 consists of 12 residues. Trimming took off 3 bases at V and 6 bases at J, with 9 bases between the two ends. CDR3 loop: CASSFGGSEQYF. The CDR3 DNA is TGTGCCAGCAGTTTCGGAGGGAGCGAGCAGTACTTC.

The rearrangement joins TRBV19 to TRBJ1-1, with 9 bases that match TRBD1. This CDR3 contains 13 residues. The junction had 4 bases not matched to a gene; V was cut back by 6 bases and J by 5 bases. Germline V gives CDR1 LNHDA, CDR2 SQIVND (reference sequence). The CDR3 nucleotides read TGTGCCAGTAGGCGACAGGGGGGAACTGAAGCTTTCTTT. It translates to CASRRQGGTEAFF.

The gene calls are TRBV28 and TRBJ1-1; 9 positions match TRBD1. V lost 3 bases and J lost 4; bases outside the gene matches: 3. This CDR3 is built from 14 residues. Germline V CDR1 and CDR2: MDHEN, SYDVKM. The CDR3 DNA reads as TGTGCCAGCAGTTTGGGGGGACAGGGCACTGAAGCTTTCTTT. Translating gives CASSLGGQGTEAFF.

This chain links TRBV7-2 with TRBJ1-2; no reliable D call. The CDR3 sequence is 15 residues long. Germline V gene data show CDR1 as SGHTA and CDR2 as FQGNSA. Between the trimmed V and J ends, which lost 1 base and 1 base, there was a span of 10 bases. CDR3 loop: CASSLVTDHNYGYTF. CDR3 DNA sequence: TGTGCCAGCAGCTTAGTAACAGACCATAACTATGGCTACACCTTC.

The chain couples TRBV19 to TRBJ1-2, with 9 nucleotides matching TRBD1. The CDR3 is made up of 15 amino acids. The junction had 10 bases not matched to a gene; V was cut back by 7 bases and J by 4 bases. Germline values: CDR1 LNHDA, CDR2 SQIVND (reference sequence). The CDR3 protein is CASIATGGAGYGYTF. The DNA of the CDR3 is TGTGCCAGTATCGCCACAGGGGGCGCGGGCTATGGCTACACCTTC.

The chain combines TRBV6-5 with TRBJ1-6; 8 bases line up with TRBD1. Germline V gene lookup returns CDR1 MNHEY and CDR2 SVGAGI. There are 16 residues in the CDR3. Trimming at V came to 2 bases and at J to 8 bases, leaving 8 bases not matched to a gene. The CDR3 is CASSYPRTGKDSPLHF. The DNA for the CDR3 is TGTGCCAGCAGTTACCCGAGGACAGGGAAGGATTCACCCCTCCACTTT.

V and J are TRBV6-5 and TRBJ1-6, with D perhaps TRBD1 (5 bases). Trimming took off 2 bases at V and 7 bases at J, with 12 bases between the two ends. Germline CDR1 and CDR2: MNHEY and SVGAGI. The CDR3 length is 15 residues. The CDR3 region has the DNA TGTGCCAGCAGTTACCGGGGGGACGTAAATTCACCCCTCCACTTT. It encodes CASSYRGDVNSPLHF.

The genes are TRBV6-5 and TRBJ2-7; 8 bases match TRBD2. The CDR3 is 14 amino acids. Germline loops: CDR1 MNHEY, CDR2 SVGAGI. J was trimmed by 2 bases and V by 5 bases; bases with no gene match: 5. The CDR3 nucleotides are TGTGCCAGCAGTCAACCGGGACTAGCCTACGAGCAGTACTTC. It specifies CASSQPGLAYEQYF.

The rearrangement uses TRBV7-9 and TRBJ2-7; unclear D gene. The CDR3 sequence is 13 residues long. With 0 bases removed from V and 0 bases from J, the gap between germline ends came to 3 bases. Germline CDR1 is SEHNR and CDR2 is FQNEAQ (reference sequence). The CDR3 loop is CASSLASSYEQYF. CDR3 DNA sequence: TGTGCCAGCAGCTTAGCGAGCTCCTACGAGCAGTACTTC.

The CDR3 DNA is TGTGCCTGGAGTGTAGTCACGGGACTGCAGTACTTC. Translating it yields CAWSVVTGLQYF. The rearrangement links TRBV30 to TRBJ2-7; weak D call: TRBD2 (6 bases). Deletions cut 0 bases from V and 9 bases from J, with 12 bases between. Germline V gene data show CDR1 as GTSNPN and CDR2 as SVGIG (reference sequence). CDR3 length: 12 amino acids.